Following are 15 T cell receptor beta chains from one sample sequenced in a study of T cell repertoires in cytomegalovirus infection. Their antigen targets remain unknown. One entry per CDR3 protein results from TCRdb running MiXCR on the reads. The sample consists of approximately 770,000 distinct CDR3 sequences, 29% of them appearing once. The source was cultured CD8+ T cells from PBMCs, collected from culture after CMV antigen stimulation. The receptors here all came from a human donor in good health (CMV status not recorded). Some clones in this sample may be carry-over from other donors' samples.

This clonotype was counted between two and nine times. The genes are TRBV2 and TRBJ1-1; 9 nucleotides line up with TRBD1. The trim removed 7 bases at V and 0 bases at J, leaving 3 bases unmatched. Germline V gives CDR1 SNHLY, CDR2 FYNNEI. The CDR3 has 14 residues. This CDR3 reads CASMRTGVNTEAFF. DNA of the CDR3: TGTGCCAGCATGAGGACAGGGGTGAACACTGAAGCTTTCTTT.

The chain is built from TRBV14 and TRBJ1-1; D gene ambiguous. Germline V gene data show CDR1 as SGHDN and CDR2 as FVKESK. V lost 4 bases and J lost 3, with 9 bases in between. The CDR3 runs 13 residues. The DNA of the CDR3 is TGTGCCAGCAGCCCCAGTACGTACACTGAAGCTTTCTTT. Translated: CASSPSTYTEAFF. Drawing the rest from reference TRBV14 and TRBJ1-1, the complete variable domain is EAGVTQFPSHSVIEKGQTVTLRCDPISGHDNLYWYRRVMGKEIKFLLHFVKESKQDESGMPNNRFLAERTGGTYSTLKVQPAELEDSGVYFCASSPSTYTEAFFGQGTRLTVV.

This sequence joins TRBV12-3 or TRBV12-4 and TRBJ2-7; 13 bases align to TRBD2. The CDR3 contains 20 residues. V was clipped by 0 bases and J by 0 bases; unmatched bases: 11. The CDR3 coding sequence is TGTGCCAGCAGTTTAGCGTGGGGTTGTAGGACTAGCGGGGGCTCCTACGAGCAGTACGTC. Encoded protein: CASSLAWGCRTSGGSYEQYV.

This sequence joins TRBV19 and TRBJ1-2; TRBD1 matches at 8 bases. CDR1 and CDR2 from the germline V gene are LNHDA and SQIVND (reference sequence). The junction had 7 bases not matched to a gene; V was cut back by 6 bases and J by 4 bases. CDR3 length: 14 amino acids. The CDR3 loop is CASRKTGTGYGYTF. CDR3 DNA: TGTGCCAGTAGAAAGACCGGGACAGGCTATGGCTACACCTTC.

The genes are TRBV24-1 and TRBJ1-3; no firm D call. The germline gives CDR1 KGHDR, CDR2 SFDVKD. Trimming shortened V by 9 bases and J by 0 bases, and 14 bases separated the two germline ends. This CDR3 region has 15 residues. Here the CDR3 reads CATRRTHNSGNTIYF. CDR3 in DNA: TGTGCCACCCGCCGGACCCACAACTCTGGAAACACCATATATTTT.

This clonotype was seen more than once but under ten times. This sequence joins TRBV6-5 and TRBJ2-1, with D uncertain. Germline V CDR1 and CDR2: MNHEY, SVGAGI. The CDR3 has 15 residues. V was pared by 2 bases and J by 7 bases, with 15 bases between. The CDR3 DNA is TGTGCCAGCAGTTACCGGAACCAGGCCGGGAATGAGCAGTTCTTC. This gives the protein CASSYRNQAGNEQFF.

In nucleotides, the CDR3 is TGTGCCAGTAGTATAGATCTGAGCTCCTATAATTCACCCCTCCACTTT. Protein sequence: CASSIDLSSYNSPLHF. The chain uses TRBV19 and TRBJ1-6; D gene unclear. CDR3 length: 16 residues. Per germline, CDR1 LNHDA and CDR2 SQIVND (reference sequence). V was trimmed by 0 bases and J by 0 bases, leaving 6 bases between them.

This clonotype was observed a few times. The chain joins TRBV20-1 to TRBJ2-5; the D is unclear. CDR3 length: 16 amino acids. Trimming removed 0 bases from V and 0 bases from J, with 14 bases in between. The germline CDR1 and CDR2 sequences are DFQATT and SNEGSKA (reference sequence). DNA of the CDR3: TGCAGTGCTAGAGAAAGAAGGCGACTGTACCAAGAGACCCAGTACTTC. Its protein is CSARERRRLYQETQYF.

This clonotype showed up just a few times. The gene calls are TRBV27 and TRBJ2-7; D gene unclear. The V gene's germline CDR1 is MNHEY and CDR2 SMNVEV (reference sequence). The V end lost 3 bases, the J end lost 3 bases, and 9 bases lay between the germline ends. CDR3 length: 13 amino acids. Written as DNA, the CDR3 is TGTGCCAGCAGTTTGATAGGTGACTACGAGCAGTACTTC. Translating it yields CASSLIGDYEQYF.

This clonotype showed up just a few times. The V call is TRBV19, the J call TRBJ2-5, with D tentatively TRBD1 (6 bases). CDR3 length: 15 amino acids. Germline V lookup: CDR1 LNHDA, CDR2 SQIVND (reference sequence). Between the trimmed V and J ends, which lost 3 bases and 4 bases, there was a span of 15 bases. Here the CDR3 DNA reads TGTGCCAGTAGTATGGGTCGACAGGTGATAGAGACCCAGTACTTC. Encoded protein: CASSMGRQVIETQYF.

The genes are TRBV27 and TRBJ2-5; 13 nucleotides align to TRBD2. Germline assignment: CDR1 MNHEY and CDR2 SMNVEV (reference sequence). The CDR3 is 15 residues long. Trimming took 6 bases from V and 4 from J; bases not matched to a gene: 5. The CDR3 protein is CASSGLAGARETQYF. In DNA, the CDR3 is TGTGCCAGCAGCGGACTAGCGGGGGCCCGAGAGACCCAGTACTTC.

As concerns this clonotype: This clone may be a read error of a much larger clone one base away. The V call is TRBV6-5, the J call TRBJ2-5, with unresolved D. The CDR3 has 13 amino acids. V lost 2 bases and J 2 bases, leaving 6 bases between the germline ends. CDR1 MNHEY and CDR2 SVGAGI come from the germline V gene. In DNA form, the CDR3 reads TGTGCCAGCAGTTACGGGCTGCAAGAGACCCAGTACTTC. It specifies CASSYGLQETQYF.

CDR3 coding DNA: TGTGCCAGCAGCTTAGAAAGGGGGGACGAGCAGTACTTC. Translated, it gives CASSLERGDEQYF. The genes are TRBV7-9 and TRBJ2-7; D assignment may be TRBD1 or TRBD2 (6 bases each). CDR1 is SEHNR and CDR2 is FQNEAQ in the germline V gene (reference sequence). CDR3 length: 13 amino acids. Trimming left V 1 base short and J 5 bases short, with 9 bases between.

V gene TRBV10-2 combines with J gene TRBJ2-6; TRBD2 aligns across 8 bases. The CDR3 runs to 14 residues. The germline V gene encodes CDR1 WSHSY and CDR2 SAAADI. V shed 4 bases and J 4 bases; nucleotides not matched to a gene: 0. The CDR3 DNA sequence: TGCGCCAGCAGTGCGGGGGGGGGGGCCAACGTCCTGACTTTC. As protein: CASSAGGGANVLTF.

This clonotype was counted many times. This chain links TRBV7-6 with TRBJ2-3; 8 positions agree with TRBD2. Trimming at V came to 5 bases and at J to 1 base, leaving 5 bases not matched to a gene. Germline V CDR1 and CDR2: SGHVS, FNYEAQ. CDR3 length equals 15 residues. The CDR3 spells CASSPAGGGTDTQYF. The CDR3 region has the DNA TGTGCCAGCAGCCCCGCCGGGGGGGGCACAGATACGCAGTATTTT.